Each of the 8 T cell receptor beta chains below was sequenced from the same sample in a study of PD-L1 blockade in urothelial cancer. Assay: immunoSEQ multiplex PCR; the TCRdb copy retains only in-frame clones and omits some. The sample gives some 90,000 clones, about 90% of which show up once; roughly 0.97% is in the top ten. Stated time point: pretreatment peripheral blood. Sequencing was performed on PBMCs, taken around atezolizumab (anti-PD-L1) treatment. The receptors derive from a woman at least 80 years old with urothelial cancer.

The CDR3 loop is CASSEVDGRAETQYF. CDR3 bases: TGTGCCAGCAGTGAAGTTGACGGGAGGGCGGAGACCCAGTACTTC. This chain joins TRBV6-1 and TRBJ2-5; 8 bases agree with TRBD2. V was pared by 1 base and J by 5 bases, with 6 bases of the junction left unmatched. CDR1 and CDR2 (germline): MNHNS, SASEGT. The CDR3 has 15 residues.

J is TRBJ1-1 and V is TRBV25-1; TRBD1 might be the D (5 bases). The CDR3 spans 13 residues. The germline gives CDR1 MGHDK, CDR2 SYGVNS. V lost 8 bases and J 7 bases, leaving 17 bases between the germline ends. The CDR3, as DNA: TGTGCCAGCGGAACCTCAGGGTTGGGTGAAGCTTTCTTT. This encodes CASGTSGLGEAFF.

This chain connects TRBV27 to TRBJ1-1, with D maybe TRBD1 (6 bases). Per the germline V gene, CDR1 is MNHEY and CDR2 is SMNVEV (reference sequence). Trimming left V 7 bases short and J 1 base short, with 13 bases between. This CDR3 region has 14 residues. CDR3 coding DNA: TGTGCCAGCACGGGAGGGGGGGCGAACACTGAAGCTTTCTTT. Protein: CASTGGGANTEAFF.

V usage is TRBV5-1 and J usage is TRBJ2-2; D is perhaps TRBD2 (6 bases). Germline V lookup: CDR1 SGHRS, CDR2 YFSETQ. V lost 0 bases and J 1 base, leaving 10 bases between the germline ends. This CDR3 is 16 amino acids long. The CDR3 reads CASSLAPGGNTGELFF. The CDR3 nucleotides read TGCGCCAGCAGCTTGGCCCCCGGGGGGAACACCGGGGAGCTGTTTTTT.

This sequence joins TRBV7-6 and TRBJ2-1, with 7 positions matching TRBD2. With V trimmed by 1 base and J by 7 bases, 4 bases remained unmatched. The CDR3 runs 14 residues. Germline V gives CDR1 SGHVS, CDR2 FNYEAQ. The chain's CDR3 is CASSLGPGRNEQFF. CDR3 nucleotide sequence: TGTGCCAGCAGCTTAGGGCCCGGGAGGAATGAGCAGTTCTTC.

The chain joins TRBV7-8 to TRBJ1-2, with D possibly matching TRBD1 (5 bases). Trimming stripped 5 bases from V and 6 bases from J, with 16 bases between. There are 14 residues in the CDR3. Germline-derived CDR1 and CDR2 are SGHVS and FQNEAQ. CDR3 in DNA: TGTGCCAGCAGCGTATCTACAGGTCTACATGGCTACACCTTC. Translation: CASSVSTGLHGYTF. The complete variable domain, with remaining parts taken from reference TRBV7-8 and TRBJ1-2, reads GAGVSQSPRYKVAKRGQDVALRCDPISGHVSLFWYQQALGQGPEFLTYFQNEAQLDKSGLPSDRFFAERPEGSVSTLKIQRTQQEDSAVYLCASSVSTGLHGYTFGSGTRLTVV.

V usage is TRBV30 and J usage is TRBJ1-2; tentatively, D is TRBD1 (5 bases). Trimming took off 0 bases at V and 6 bases at J, with 11 bases between the two ends. Per germline, CDR1 GTSNPN and CDR2 SVGIG (reference sequence). This CDR3 comprises 13 residues. Here the CDR3 DNA reads TGTGCCTGGAGTGTATCAGGGTTGAATGGCTACACCTTC. This gives the protein CAWSVSGLNGYTF. Filled out from reference TRBV30 and TRBJ1-2, the complete variable domain reads SQTIHQWPATLVQPVGSPLSLECTVEGTSNPNLYWYRQAAGRGLQLLFYSVGIGQISSEVPQNLSASRPQDRQFILSSKKLLLSDSGFYLCAWSVSGLNGYTFGSGTRLTVV.

V usage is TRBV25-1 and J usage is TRBJ2-2; TRBD2 is a possible D gene (6 bases). This CDR3 region has 18 residues. CDR1 MGHDK and CDR2 SYGVNS come from the germline V gene. Deletions cut 4 bases from V and 6 bases from J, with 24 bases between. The CDR3 nucleotides are TGTGCCAGCAGTGGGGGGGTGAAAGGGTTCCCCCGTCCCGGGGAGCTGTTTTTT. It codes for CASSGGVKGFPRPGELFF.